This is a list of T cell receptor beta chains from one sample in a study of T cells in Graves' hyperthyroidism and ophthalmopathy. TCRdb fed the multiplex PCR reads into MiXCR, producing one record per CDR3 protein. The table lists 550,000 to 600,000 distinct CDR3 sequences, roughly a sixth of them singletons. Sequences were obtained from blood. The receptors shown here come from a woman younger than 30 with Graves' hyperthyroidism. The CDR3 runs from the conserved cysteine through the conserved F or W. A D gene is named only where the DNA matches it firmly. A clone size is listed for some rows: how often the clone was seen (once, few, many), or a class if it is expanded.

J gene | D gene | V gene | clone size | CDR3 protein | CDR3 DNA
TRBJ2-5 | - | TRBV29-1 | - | CSVDSPPGQTQYF | TGCAGCGTTGATTCACCCCCCGGACAGACCCAGTACTTC
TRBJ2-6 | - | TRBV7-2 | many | CASSSYSGANVLTF | TGTGCCAGCAGCTCCTATTCTGGGGCCAACGTCCTGACTTTC
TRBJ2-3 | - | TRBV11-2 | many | CASSASGDTQYF | TGTGCCAGCAGCGCATCTGGGGATACGCAGTATTTT
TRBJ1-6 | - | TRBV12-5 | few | CASGLVQTENNSPLHF | TGTGCTAGTGGTTTGGTACAAACGGAAAATAATTCACCCCTCCACTTT
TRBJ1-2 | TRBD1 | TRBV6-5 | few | CASSYSSGTGGDYGYTF | TGTGCCAGCAGTTACTCGAGCGGGACAGGGGGCGACTATGGCTACACCTTC
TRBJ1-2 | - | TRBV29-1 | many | CSVEQNNYGYTF | TGCAGCGTTGAACAGAACAACTATGGCTACACCTTC
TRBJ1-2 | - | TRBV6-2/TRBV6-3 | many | CASSLRPNYGYTF | TGTGCCAGCAGTCTGCGTCCTAACTATGGCTACACCTTC
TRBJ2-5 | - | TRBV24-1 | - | CATSDPGHQAQETQYF | TGTGCCACCAGTGACCCCGGACACCAAGCACAAGAGACCCAGTACTTC
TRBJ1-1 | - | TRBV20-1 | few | CSASRSNTEAFF | TGCAGTGCTTCGAGATCGAACACTGAAGCTTTCTTT
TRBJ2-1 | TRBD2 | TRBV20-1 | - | CSASSGGGARYNEQFF | TGCAGTGCTTCCTCTGGCGGGGGGGCTAGGTACAATGAGCAGTTCTTC
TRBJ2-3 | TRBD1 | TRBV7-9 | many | CASSFRTGNTDTQYF | TGTGCCAGCAGCTTCCGGACAGGGAACACAGATACGCAGTATTTT
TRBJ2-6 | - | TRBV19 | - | CASSKLGLPSSGANVLTF | TGTGCCAGTAGTAAACTCGGCCTCCCGAGCTCTGGGGCCAACGTCCTGACTTTC
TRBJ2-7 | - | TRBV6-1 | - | CASSEMGGTEQYF | TGTGCCAGCAGTGAAATGGGGGGTACCGAGCAGTACTTC
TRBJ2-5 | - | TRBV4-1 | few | CASSQDPSRSAETQYF | TGCGCCAGCAGCCAAGATCCGTCGCGGTCCGCAGAGACCCAGTACTTC
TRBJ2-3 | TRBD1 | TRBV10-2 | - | CAGGQGADTQYF | TGCGCTGGGGGACAGGGGGCGGATACGCAGTATTTT
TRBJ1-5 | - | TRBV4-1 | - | CASSQGRGRSNQPQHF | TGCGCCAGCAGCCAAGGGAGGGGAAGGAGCAATCAGCCCCAGCATTTT
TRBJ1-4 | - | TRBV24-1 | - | CATSDWIRTGRLDVTNEKLFF | TGTGCCACCAGTGATTGGATCCGGACGGGTAGACTTGATGTGACTAATGAAAAACTGTTTTTT
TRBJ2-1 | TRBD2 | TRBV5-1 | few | CASSGRTSGHNEQFF | TGCGCCAGCAGCGGGAGGACTAGCGGGCACAATGAGCAGTTCTTC
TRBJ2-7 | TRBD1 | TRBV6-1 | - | CASMDRVNYEQYF | TGTGCCAGCATGGACAGGGTGAACTACGAGCAGTACTTC
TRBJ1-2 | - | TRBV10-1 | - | CASSETLTGPTGYTF | TGCGCCAGCAGTGAGACTTTAACGGGGCCAACTGGCTACACCTTC
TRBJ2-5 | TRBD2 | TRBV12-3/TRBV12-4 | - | CASSSGTSGPQETQYF | TGTGCCAGCAGTTCCGGGACTAGCGGGCCCCAAGAGACCCAGTACTTC
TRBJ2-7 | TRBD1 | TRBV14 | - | CASSPWDRTSEQYF | TGTGCCAGCAGCCCATGGGACAGGACGAGTGAGCAGTACTTC
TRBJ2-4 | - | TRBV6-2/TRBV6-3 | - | CASSMLAKNIQYF | TGTGCCAGCAGCATGCTAGCCAAAAACATTCAGTACTTC
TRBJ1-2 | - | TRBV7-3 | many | CASSLGGGYGYTF | TGCGCCAGCAGCTTAGGAGGGGGCTATGGCTACACCTTC
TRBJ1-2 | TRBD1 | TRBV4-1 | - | CASSRSGGSLNYGYTF | TGCGCCAGCAGCCGGTCAGGGGGGTCTCTTAACTATGGCTACACCTTC
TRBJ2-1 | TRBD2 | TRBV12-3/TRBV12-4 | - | CASRGAGDEQFF | TGTGCCAGCAGAGGGGCGGGGGATGAGCAGTTCTTC
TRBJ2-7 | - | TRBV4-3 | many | CASSQEGRQYEQYF | TGCGCCAGCAGCCAAGAAGGACGACAGTACGAGCAGTACTTC
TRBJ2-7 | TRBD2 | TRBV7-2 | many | CASSLKAGGGYEQYF | TGTGCCAGCAGCTTAAAGGCGGGAGGGGGCTACGAGCAGTACTTC